This TCR beta chain is from a study of shared clonotypes between healthy human individuals. Study results and limitations: Rarefaction gave evidence that sorted-subset sequencing remained incomplete despite large depth. Measured sharing among donors was expected to vary with sequencing depth.

Sorted-subset replicate PCR reactions contained roughly 200 ng DNA, corresponding to some 29,000 T cell genomes. The repertoire was sequenced with immunoSEQ multiplex PCR; TCRdb's copy has only in-frame clones and lacks some. This sample has millions of clones; around 94% occur once, and the top ten carry around 0.15%. Partitioning of CD4+ cells yielded a CD45RA+ naive subset and a CD45RA-negative memory subset. This CDR3 spans 18 amino acids. Germline trimming cut 8 bases from V and 1 base from J; bases unmatched to any gene: 16. Germline CDR1 reads MNHEY; CDR2 reads SMNVEV (reference sequence). Comments on this clone: The antigen remains unidentified.

Sequenced material: naive CD4+ T cells sorted from blood. This sample's subset: CD45RA+ positively selected. The source of this sequence is a man aged 18 to 29 in good health. The rearrangement joins TRBV27 to TRBJ2-3; 9 positions match TRBD2. In DNA, the CDR3 is TGTGCCAGCGCAAGAAGGAGACTAGCGGAGGGAGGCACAGATACGCAGTATTTT. This translates into CASARRRLAEGGTDTQYF.